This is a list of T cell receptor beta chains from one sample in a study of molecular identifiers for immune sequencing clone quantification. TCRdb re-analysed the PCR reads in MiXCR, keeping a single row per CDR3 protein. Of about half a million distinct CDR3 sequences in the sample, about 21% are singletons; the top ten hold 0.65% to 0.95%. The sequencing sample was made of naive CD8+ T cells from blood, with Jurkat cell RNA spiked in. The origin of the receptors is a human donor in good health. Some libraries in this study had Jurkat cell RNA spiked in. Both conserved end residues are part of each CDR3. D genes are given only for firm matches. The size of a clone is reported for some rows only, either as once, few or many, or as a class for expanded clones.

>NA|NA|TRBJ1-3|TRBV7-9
TGTGCCAGCAGCTCCCGGGACTCTGGAAACACCATATATTTT
CASSSRDSGNTIYF
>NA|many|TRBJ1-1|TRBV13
TGTGCCAGCCGTGACACGCCTGAAGCTTTCTTT
CASRDTPEAFF
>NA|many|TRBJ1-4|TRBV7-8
TGTGCCAGCAGCATTGAGGGGATGAGGCAAGAAAAACTGTTTTTT
CASSIEGMRQEKLFF
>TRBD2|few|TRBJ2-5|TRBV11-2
TGTGCCAGCAGCTCCTGGACTAGCGGGAGCTCGAGGGAGACCCAGTACTTC
CASSSWTSGSSRETQYF
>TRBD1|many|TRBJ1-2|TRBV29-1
TGCAGCGTTGAAGCCTGGACAGGGAATTTTAACTATGGCTACACCTTC
CSVEAWTGNFNYGYTF
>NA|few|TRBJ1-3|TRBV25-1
TGTGCCCGCAGTGAATTTCACCAGAACTCTGGAAACACCATATATTTT
CARSEFHQNSGNTIYF
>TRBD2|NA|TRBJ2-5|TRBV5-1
TGCGCCAGCAGCCCGGAACGGGGGGGACCGCCAGAGACCCAGTACTTC
CASSPERGGPPETQYF
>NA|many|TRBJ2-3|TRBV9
TGTGCCAGCAGCGTATATACGGGAGCCAACGGGGATACGCAGTATTTT
CASSVYTGANGDTQYF
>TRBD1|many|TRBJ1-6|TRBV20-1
TGCAGTGCTAGAGATTTGGGGACAGGGCATTCACCCCTCCACTTT
CSARDLGTGHSPLHF
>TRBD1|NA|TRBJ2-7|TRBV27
TGTGCCAGCAGCTACGGGGCAGGGGGTGGCTACGAGCAGTACTTC
CASSYGAGGGYEQYF
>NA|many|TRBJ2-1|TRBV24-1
TGTGCCACCAGTGCAGGGATCAATGAGCAGTTCTTC
CATSAGINEQFF
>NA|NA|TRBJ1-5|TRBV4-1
TGCGCCAGCAGTTCGGAGTCTAGCAATCAGCCCCAGCATTTT
CASSSESSNQPQHF
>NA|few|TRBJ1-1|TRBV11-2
TGTGCCAGCAGCTTATATCTGGTCGACTATTCGGGCACTGAAGCTTTCTTT
CASSLYLVDYSGTEAFF
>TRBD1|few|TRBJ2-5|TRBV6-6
TGTGCCAGCAGTTACTTAAAGACAGGGGGCTTAGGAGAGACCCAGTACTTC
CASSYLKTGGLGETQYF
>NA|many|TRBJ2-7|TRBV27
TGTGCCAGCAGCTCGGCCTCCTACGAGCAGTACTTC
CASSSASYEQYF
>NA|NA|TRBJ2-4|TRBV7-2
TGTGCCAGCAGCCCCCCGGCTACAAACATTCAGTACTTC
CASSPPATNIQYF
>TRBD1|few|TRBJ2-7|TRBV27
TGTGCCAGCAGTTTATCGATGGGGACAGGGGCGTACGAGCAGTACTTC
CASSLSMGTGAYEQYF
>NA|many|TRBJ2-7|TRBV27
TGTGCCAGCAGTTTGGGTGTGAGTGCCTACGAGCAGTACTTC
CASSLGVSAYEQYF
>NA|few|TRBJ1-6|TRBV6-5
TGTGCCAGCAGTTACGGAGATAATTCACCCCTCCACTTT
CASSYGDNSPLHF
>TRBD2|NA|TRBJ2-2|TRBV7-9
TGTGCCAGCAGCTTAGAGATTAGCGGGATATACACCGGGGAGCTGTTTTTT
CASSLEISGIYTGELFF
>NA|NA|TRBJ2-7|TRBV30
TGTGCCTGGACCGACTACTTTGAAGAGCAGTACTTC
CAWTDYFEEQYF
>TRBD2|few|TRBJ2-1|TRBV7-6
TGTGCCAGCAGCCCTGGGACTAGCGGAGCCACTTGGAATGAGCAGTTCTTC
CASSPGTSGATWNEQFF